These T cell receptor beta chains were read from a single sample in a study of blood T cell repertoires in COVID-19. Some clones are missing from TCRdb's copy, which holds only in-frame ones; the method was immunoSEQ multiplex PCR. The data contain roughly 230,000 clones, more than 75% of them singletons. Material: peripheral blood. These receptors were taken from a man aged 35-49 years with acute or convalescent COVID-19. The CDR3 runs from the conserved cysteine through the conserved F or W. The D gene is left open where the match is weak. Expanded clones get a size class; other rows say once, few or many, or leave the size out.

J | size | D | V | DNA | CDR3
TRBJ2-1 | . | . | TRBV6-5 | TGTGCCAGCAGTTCGACAGGTGGGAATGAGCAGTTCTTC | CASSSTGGNEQFF
TRBJ1-2 | . | . | TRBV6-4 | TGTGCCAGCAGCCCCGAACAGGGCTCCTATGGCTACACCTTC | CASSPEQGSYGYTF
TRBJ1-5 | . | . | TRBV19 | TGTGCCAGTAGTATTTATAGTAGGACAGCCTCTCGTGTGGGCCAGCATTTT | CASSIYSRTASRVGQHF
TRBJ2-4 | . | . | TRBV6-5 | TGTGCCAGCAGCGCGCCGGGGAGCTCCCAAAACATTCAGTACTTC | CASSAPGSSQNIQYF
TRBJ1-1 | . | . | TRBV5-5 | TGTGCCAGCAGCTTGAGCAGGGGTGGAACTGAAGCTTTCTTT | CASSLSRGGTEAFF
TRBJ2-3 | . | . | TRBV3-1/TRBV3-2 | TGTGCCAGCAGCCAGGCGGGGGCTATCACAGATACGCAGTATTTT | CASSQAGAITDTQYF
TRBJ2-3 | . | TRBD2 | TRBV3-1/TRBV3-2 | TGTGCCAGTAGTTCCGGGACTAGCGGGGGGGCCGGGTATTTT | CASSSGTSGGAGYF
TRBJ1-3 | . | . | TRBV7-9 | TGTGCCACCGGCTCTGGAAACACCATATATTTT | CATGSGNTIYF
TRBJ1-1 | . | . | TRBV25-1 | TGTGCCAGCAGGGGAACAGGTACCGGCCTTGAAGCTTTCTTT | CASRGTGTGLEAFF
TRBJ2-7 | . | TRBD1 | TRBV6-2/TRBV6-3 | TGTGCCAGCAGTTACTCTACGGGACAGGGGTCATACGAGCAGTACTTC | CASSYSTGQGSYEQYF
TRBJ1-2 | . | TRBD1 | TRBV28 | TGTGCCAGCAGTGGGGACAGGGGCCTCTATGGCTACACCTTC | CASSGDRGLYGYTF
TRBJ1-1 | few | . | TRBV20-1 | TGCAGTGCTAGTTTGGGGAGGGAAGCTTTCTTT | CSASLGREAFF
TRBJ2-2 | . | TRBD1 | TRBV5-1 | TGCGCCAGCAGCTTGAGACAGGGGGCGAGCACCGGGGAGCTGTTTTTT | CASSLRQGASTGELFF
TRBJ1-1 | . | . | TRBV19 | TGTGCCAGTAGTATCTACAGGAGCAACACTGAAGCTTTCTTT | CASSIYRSNTEAFF
TRBJ2-3 | . | . | TRBV30 | TGTGCCTGGAGTGTAAGGGGAGATACGCAGTATTTT | CAWSVRGDTQYF
TRBJ2-1 | . | . | TRBV9 | TGTGCCAGCAGCCCCAGGGGCCCGGTGGATGAGCAGTTCTTC | CASSPRGPVDEQFF
TRBJ1-6 | . | TRBD1 | TRBV7-6 | TGTGCCAGCAGCTACGGTAATCCACAGGGACAGAAAGTAAATTCACCCCTCCACTTT | CASSYGNPQGQKVNSPLHF
TRBJ1-2 | . | . | TRBV15 | TGTGCCACCAGCAGCCGTGGCAGGACACCTCACTATGGCTACACCTTC | CATSSRGRTPHYGYTF
TRBJ2-7 | . | TRBD1 | TRBV7-9 | TGTGCCAGCAGCTCATCCCCTGGGACAGGGGGATATTACGAGCAGTACTTC | CASSSSPGTGGYYEQYF
TRBJ1-4 | . | TRBD1 | TRBV5-1 | TGCGCCAGCAGCTTGGCGACAGGGGTTACTTCTAATGAAAAACTGTTTTTT | CASSLATGVTSNEKLFF
TRBJ2-7 | . | TRBD1 | TRBV3-1/TRBV3-2 | TGTGCCAGCAGCTACAGGGGGACCTACGAGCAGTACTTC | CASSYRGTYEQYF
TRBJ2-4 | . | . | TRBV10-3 | TGTGCCATCAGTGATGGGAACAGGTCCCACATTCAGTACTTC | CAISDGNRSHIQYF
TRBJ2-3 | . | TRBD2 | TRBV7-3 | TGTGCCAGCAGCTTAACTAGCGGGGGGGCCTGGACAGATACGCAGTATTTT | CASSLTSGGAWTDTQYF
TRBJ2-1 | . | TRBD2 | TRBV6-1 | TGTGCCAGCAGTGAACCGACTAGCGGGGTCAATGAGCAGTTCTTC | CASSEPTSGVNEQFF
TRBJ1-1 | few | TRBD1 | TRBV7-8 | TGTGCCAGCAGCTTACAGGGGGGGAACACTGAAGCTTTCTTT | CASSLQGGNTEAFF
TRBJ1-2 | few | . | TRBV7-2 | TGTGCCAGCACCCCAGGACTGAACATCGATGGCTACACCTTC | CASTPGLNIDGYTF
TRBJ1-6 | . | . | TRBV6-1 | TGTGCCAGCAGTGAAGGTAGTCAGGGGAGTTCACCCCTCCACTTT | CASSEGSQGSSPLHF
TRBJ2-3 | . | TRBD2 | TRBV9 | TGTGCCAGCAGCCAGACAGCGGGACTAGCGGGGGGTAGCACAGATACGCAGTATTTT | CASSQTAGLAGGSTDTQYF
TRBJ1-6 | few | TRBD1 | TRBV30 | TGTGCCTGGCTACCCGACAGGGGAAAATCACCCCTCCACTTT | CAWLPDRGKSPLHF
TRBJ2-1 | . | TRBD2 | TRBV7-2 | TGTGCCAGCAGCTCCCAGCGGGGCTCGTACAATGAGCAGTTCTTC | CASSSQRGSYNEQFF
TRBJ1-3 | . | TRBD1 | TRBV28 | TGTGCCAGCAGTTTGAACGGGGACAGGGGGCTGAACACCATATATTTT | CASSLNGDRGLNTIYF
TRBJ2-7 | once | . | TRBV4-3 | TGCGCCAGCAGCCAAGACGCTCTTTCTCTTAAGGGGGACCACGAGCAGTACTTC | CASSQDALSLKGDHEQYF
TRBJ1-1 | . | . | TRBV27 | TGTGCCAGCAAAACAGGGAGTAGGACTGAAGCTTTCTTT | CASKTGSRTEAFF
TRBJ2-1 | . | . | TRBV7-9 | TGTGCCAGCAGCCCGCCCTTGGGAGACCAGTTCTTC | CASSPPLGDQFF
TRBJ2-7 | . | TRBD2 | TRBV5-1 | TGCGCCAGCAGCCAAAGCGGGGGGCCCGACTCCTACGAGCAGTACTTC | CASSQSGGPDSYEQYF
TRBJ1-2 | . | . | TRBV5-1 | TGCGCCAGCAGCCTAGTAATCGGGGGGGTCGTAAGTGGCTACACCTTC | CASSLVIGGVVSGYTF
TRBJ1-5 | . | . | TRBV27 | TGTGCCAGCAGTTCCAATGCGGGGGGGACCGGTCAGCCCCAGCATTTT | CASSSNAGGTGQPQHF
TRBJ2-5 | . | TRBD2 | TRBV7-2 | TGTGCCAGCAGCTCGGGCGCGGCGGGGGTGTCCCAGTACTTC | CASSSGAAGVSQYF
TRBJ2-7 | . | . | TRBV11-2 | TGTGCCAGCAGCTTAGGAAGCGGGGAGCAGTACTTC | CASSLGSGEQYF